The 17 T cell receptor beta chains in this list originate from one sample, sequenced in a study of blood T cell dynamics during melanoma immunotherapy. Time point given: pre-treatment baseline. Clones were read by immunoSEQ multiplex PCR, and TCRdb kept only the in-frame ones, dropping some. There are several thousand clones in the sample; 81% occur only once, and less than 1.5% lies in the top ten. The sample in question was blood, obtained from a patient treated with checkpoint blockade. The receptor set was obtained from a human donor with melanoma.

This clone was seen more than once but under ten times. This chain connects TRBV18 to TRBJ2-7; weak D call: TRBD1 (6 bases). This CDR3 region has 13 residues. Between the trimmed V and J ends, which lost 3 bases and 3 bases, there was a span of 9 bases. Germline assignment: CDR1 KGHSH and CDR2 LQKENI. The CDR3 region has the DNA TGTGCCAGCTCACCGACAGGAAGCTACGAGCAGTACTTC. This codes for CASSPTGSYEQYF.

The chain couples TRBV10-3 to TRBJ2-7; D unclear. The germline V gene encodes CDR1 ENHRY and CDR2 SYGVKD. The CDR3 extends over 12 amino acids. V was trimmed by 2 bases and J by 0 bases, leaving 2 bases between them. The CDR3 spells CAISETSYEQYF. The DNA of the CDR3 is TGTGCCATCAGTGAGACCTCCTACGAGCAGTACTTC.

V gene TRBV9 combines with J gene TRBJ1-3; tentative D call: TRBD1 (5 bases). This CDR3 spans 15 amino acids. Trimming left V 5 bases short and J 0 bases short, with 12 bases between. Germline values: CDR1 SGDLS, CDR2 YYNGEE. The CDR3 DNA sequence: TGTGCCAGCAGGAACGAGGGGCACTCTGGAAACACCATATATTTT. Its protein product is CASRNEGHSGNTIYF.

This chain links TRBV4-2 with TRBJ2-7; TRBD2 matches 10 bases. The CDR3 length is 16 residues. Germline lookup yields CDR1 LGHNA and CDR2 YNFKEQ. With V trimmed by 0 bases and J by 5 bases, 7 bases remained unmatched. The CDR3 loop is CASSQDQAGGPHEQYF. CDR3 coding DNA: TGTGCCAGCAGCCAAGATCAAGCGGGGGGGCCCCACGAGCAGTACTTC.

This chain joins TRBV6-5 and TRBJ2-5; 10 positions agree with TRBD2. Trimming cost V 4 bases and J 2 bases; bases outside gene matches: 1. The CDR3 is 14 residues long. Looked up from germline, CDR1 is MNHEY and CDR2 is SVGAGI. The CDR3 sequence is CASSWTSGQETQYF. CDR3 nucleotides: TGTGCCAGCAGTTGGACTAGCGGTCAAGAGACCCAGTACTTC.

The chain has TRBV19 and TRBJ2-7; 9 bases agree with TRBD1. Germline CDR1 and CDR2: LNHDA and SQIVND (reference sequence). The CDR3 covers 16 residues. After removal of 11 bases from V and 1 base from J, the junction contained 15 bases not matched to a gene. The CDR3 is CACPGRDRVCSYEQYF. DNA for the CDR3: TGTGCCTGCCCCGGGCGGGACAGGGTTTGTTCCTACGAGCAGTACTTC.

The genes are TRBV5-1 and TRBJ1-1; D is uncertain. The CDR3 length is 14 residues. The germline CDR1 and CDR2 sequences are SGHRS and YFSETQ. Trimming left V 4 bases short and J 4 bases short, with 14 bases between. CDR3 protein: CASSALRAGTEAFF. As DNA, the CDR3 is TGCGCCAGCAGCGCTCTCCGTGCTGGCACTGAAGCTTTCTTT.

The V call is TRBV5-1, the J call TRBJ2-2; D perhaps matches TRBD1 (5 bases). This CDR3 contains 15 residues. Germline V CDR1 and CDR2: SGHRS, YFSETQ. Trimming took off 0 bases at V and 7 bases at J, with 13 bases between the two ends. CDR3 loop: CASSLDGPRGGELFF. The CDR3 bases are TGCGCCAGCAGCTTGGATGGACCAAGGGGCGGGGAGCTGTTTTTT.

The chain carries TRBV7-8 and TRBJ1-4; 7 nucleotides line up with TRBD1. In germline, CDR1 is SGHVS, CDR2 FQNEAQ. The CDR3 is 19 amino acids. Losses at the gene ends were 2 bases for V and 2 bases for J; bases not matched to a gene: 14. The CDR3 DNA sequence: TGTGCCAGCAGCTTAAGGCAGGGGGGAGGGTTGGTCACTAATGAAAAACTGTTTTTT. Translation gives CASSLRQGGGLVTNEKLFF. The full variable domain, completed using reference TRBV7-8 and TRBJ1-4, is GAGVSQSPRYKVAKRGQDVALRCDPISGHVSLFWYQQALGQGPEFLTYFQNEAQLDKSGLPSDRFFAERPEGSVSTLKIQRTQQEDSAVYLCASSLRQGGGLVTNEKLFFGSGTQLSVL.

This clone was seen a single time. The chain is built from TRBV2 and TRBJ1-4; the D is unclear. The CDR3 runs 15 residues. CDR1 is SNHLY and CDR2 is FYNNEI in the germline V gene. V was cut by 3 bases and J by 8 bases, with 16 bases left in between. DNA of the CDR3: TGTGCCAGCAGTGATTCTGGAATGGGTGGGGAAAAACTGTTTTTT. Its translation: CASSDSGMGGEKLFF.

The rearrangement links TRBV27 to TRBJ2-3, with D possibly matching TRBD1 (5 bases). Deletions cut 5 bases from V and 5 bases from J, with 23 bases between. Germline V gene lookup returns CDR1 MNHEY and CDR2 SMNVEV (reference sequence). The CDR3 covers 17 residues. The CDR3 region has the DNA TGTGCCAGCAGTAAACAAACTACAGGTTCCCGTGGAGATACGCAGTATTTT. It is translated as CASSKQTTGSRGDTQYF.

V is TRBV5-1 and J is TRBJ2-2; D possibly corresponds to TRBD2 (6 bases). The CDR3 is made up of 16 amino acids. Germline V gives CDR1 SGHRS, CDR2 YFSETQ. V lost 0 bases to trimming and J lost 0 bases, with 9 bases between them. The CDR3 region has the DNA TGCGCCAGCAGCTTGGCACCTAGCGCGAACACCGGGGAGCTGTTTTTT. Translated: CASSLAPSANTGELFF.

V and J are TRBV7-9 and TRBJ1-5, with D possibly TRBD1 on 6 matching bases. Germline V gene sequence: CDR1 SEHNR, CDR2 FQNEAQ (reference sequence). This CDR3 has 15 amino acids. The V end lost 1 base, the J end lost 9 bases, and 16 bases lay between the germline ends. DNA for the CDR3: TGTGCCAGCAGCTTAGGGACAGCGGCGGGCGGGCCCCAGCATTTT. Protein sequence: CASSLGTAAGGPQHF.

The rearrangement joins TRBV6-1 to TRBJ1-5, with 7 positions matching TRBD1. CDR1 is MNHNS, CDR2 SASEGT, per germline. V lost 3 bases, J lost 4 bases, and 0 bases stayed unmatched. CDR3 size: 13 residues. Here the CDR3 reads CASSDRGNQPQHF. CDR3 nucleotides: TGTGCCAGCAGTGACAGGGGGAATCAGCCCCAGCATTTT.

The sample holds one count of this clone. This chain uses TRBV11-3 with TRBJ2-3; D may be TRBD1 or TRBD2 (5 bases each). The CDR3 has 14 residues. V lost 1 base and J 2 bases, leaving 7 bases between the germline ends. Germline V gene lookup returns CDR1 SGHNT and CDR2 YENEEA. The CDR3 DNA sequence: TGTGCCAGCAGCTTAGGGGGACCCACAGATACGCAGTATTTT. Translating gives CASSLGGPTDTQYF.

In its sample, this clone was seen once. The CDR3 DNA follows: TGTGCCAGCAGGGATAACGGGGAGACCCAGTACTTC. Amino acid sequence: CASRDNGETQYF. The chain links TRBV7-8 to TRBJ2-5, with D hard to call. The germline V and J ends were trimmed by 6 bases and 5 bases, with 10 bases remaining between them. Germline V CDR1 and CDR2: SGHVS, FQNEAQ. CDR3 length: 12 amino acids.

J is TRBJ2-3 and V is TRBV11-1, with 11 bases aligning to TRBD1. CDR3 length: 15 amino acids. J lost 1 base, V lost 3 bases, and 0 bases had no gene match. Germline-derived CDR1 and CDR2 are SGHAT and FQDESV (reference sequence). CDR3 DNA sequence: TGTGCCAGCAGCTTGGACAGGGGGCGCACAGATACGCAGTATTTT. Translated: CASSLDRGRTDTQYF.